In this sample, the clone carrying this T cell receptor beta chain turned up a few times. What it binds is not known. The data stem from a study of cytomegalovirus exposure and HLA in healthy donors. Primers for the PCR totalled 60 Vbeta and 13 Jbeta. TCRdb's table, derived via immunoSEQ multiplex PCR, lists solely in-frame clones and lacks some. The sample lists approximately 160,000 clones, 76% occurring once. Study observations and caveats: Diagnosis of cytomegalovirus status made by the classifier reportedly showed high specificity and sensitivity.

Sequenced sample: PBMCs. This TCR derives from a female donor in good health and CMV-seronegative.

The CDR3 is CASSGLAGRQFF. CDR3 coding DNA: TGTGCCAGCAGTGGGCTAGCGGGGCGGCAGTTCTTC. The genes are TRBV2 and TRBJ2-1; 9 bases line up with TRBD2. V was pared by 4 bases and J by 12 bases, with 4 bases of the junction left unmatched. The length of the CDR3 is 12 residues. CDR1 and CDR2 from the germline V gene are SNHLY and FYNNEI.